This T cell receptor (beta chain) was documented in a study of blood T cell repertoires in COVID-19. Study context: Acute and convalescent COVID-19 specimens originated in the United States, Italy and Spain.

In the study's own analysis: Estimation of nucleated cell counts relied on the amplification of reference gene primers. TCRdb's table, derived via immunoSEQ multiplex PCR, lists solely in-frame clones and lacks some. The DNA was the basis for D and trimming; V, J and clone size are from that table. Altogether 100,000 to 150,000 clones are present, 85% being singletons, with the ten largest covering under 8%. This CDR3 has 16 amino acids. J was trimmed by 6 bases and V by 5 bases; bases with no gene match: 9. Looked up from germline, CDR1 is MNHNY and CDR2 is SVGAGI (reference sequence). Sequenced: peripheral blood. The rearrangement joins TRBV6-6 to TRBJ2-7; TRBD2 aligns across 14 bases. The source of this sequence is an elderly man with active or convalescent COVID-19. CDR3 coding DNA: TGTGCCAGCAGTCCGCGGACTAGCGGGAGGTTGGGCGAGCAGTACTTC. This translates into CASSPRTSGRLGEQYF.